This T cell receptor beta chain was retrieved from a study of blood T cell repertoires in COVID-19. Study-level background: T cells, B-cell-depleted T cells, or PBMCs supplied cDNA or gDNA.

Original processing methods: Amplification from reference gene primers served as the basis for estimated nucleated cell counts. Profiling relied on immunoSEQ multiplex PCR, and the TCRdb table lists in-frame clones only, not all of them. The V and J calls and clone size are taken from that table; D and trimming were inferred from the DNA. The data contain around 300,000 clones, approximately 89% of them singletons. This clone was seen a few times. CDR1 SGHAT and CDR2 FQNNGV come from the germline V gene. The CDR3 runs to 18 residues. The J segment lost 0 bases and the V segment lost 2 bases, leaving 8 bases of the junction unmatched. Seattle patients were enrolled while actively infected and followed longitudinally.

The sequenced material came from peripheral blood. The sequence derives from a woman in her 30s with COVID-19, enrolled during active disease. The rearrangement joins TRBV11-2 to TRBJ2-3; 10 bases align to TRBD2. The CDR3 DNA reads TGTGCCAGCAGCTTAACTGCTAGCGGGGGAACTAGCACAGATACGCAGTATTTT. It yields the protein CASSLTASGGTSTDTQYF.